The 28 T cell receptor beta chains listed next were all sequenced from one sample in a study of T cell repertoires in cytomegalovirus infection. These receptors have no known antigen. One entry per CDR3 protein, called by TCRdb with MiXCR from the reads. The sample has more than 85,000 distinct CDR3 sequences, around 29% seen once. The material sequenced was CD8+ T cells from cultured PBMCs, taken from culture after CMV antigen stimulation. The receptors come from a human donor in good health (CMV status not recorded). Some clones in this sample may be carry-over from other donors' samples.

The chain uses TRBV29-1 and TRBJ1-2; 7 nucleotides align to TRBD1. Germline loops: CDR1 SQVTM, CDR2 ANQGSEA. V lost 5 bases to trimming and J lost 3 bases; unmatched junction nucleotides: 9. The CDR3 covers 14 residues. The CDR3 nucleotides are TGCAGCGTTCCCGGACAGGTCGGCGACTATGGCTACACCTTC. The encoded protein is CSVPGQVGDYGYTF.

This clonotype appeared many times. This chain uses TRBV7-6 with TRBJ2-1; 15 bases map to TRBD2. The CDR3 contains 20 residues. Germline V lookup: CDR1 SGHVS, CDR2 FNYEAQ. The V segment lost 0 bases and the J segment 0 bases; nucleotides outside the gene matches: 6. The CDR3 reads CASSLAPGLAGGSSYNEQFF. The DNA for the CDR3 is TGTGCCAGCAGCTTAGCGCCCGGACTAGCGGGGGGGAGCTCCTACAATGAGCAGTTCTTC.

CDR3 residues: CSARRGLDNEQFF. CDR3 bases: TGCAGTGCTCGTCGTGGCCTCGACAATGAGCAGTTCTTC. The V call is TRBV20-1, the J call TRBJ2-1, with D unresolved. Germline CDR1 and CDR2: DFQATT and SNEGSKA (reference sequence). The CDR3 runs 13 residues. With 5 bases removed from V and 5 bases from J, the gap between germline ends came to 13 bases.

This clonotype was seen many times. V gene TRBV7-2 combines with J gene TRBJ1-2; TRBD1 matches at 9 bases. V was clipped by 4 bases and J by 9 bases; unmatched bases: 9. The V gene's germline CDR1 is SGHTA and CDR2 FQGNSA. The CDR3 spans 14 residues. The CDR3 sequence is CASSWIRDRASYTF. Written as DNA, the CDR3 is TGTGCCAGCAGCTGGATCCGGGACAGGGCCAGCTACACCTTC.

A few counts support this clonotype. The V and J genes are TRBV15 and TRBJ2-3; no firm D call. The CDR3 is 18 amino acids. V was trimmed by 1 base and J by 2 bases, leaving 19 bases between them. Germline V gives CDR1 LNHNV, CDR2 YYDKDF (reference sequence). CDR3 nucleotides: TGTGCCACCAGCAGAGGACTCTCGACTCCCTCAGACACAGATACGCAGTATTTT. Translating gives CATSRGLSTPSDTDTQYF.

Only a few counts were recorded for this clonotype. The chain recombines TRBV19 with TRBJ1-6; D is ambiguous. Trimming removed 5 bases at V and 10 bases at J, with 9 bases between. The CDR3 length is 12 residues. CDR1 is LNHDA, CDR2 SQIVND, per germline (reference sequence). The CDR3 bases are TGTGCCAGTAGTGCAGGCGGATCACCCCTCCACTTT. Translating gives CASSAGGSPLHF.

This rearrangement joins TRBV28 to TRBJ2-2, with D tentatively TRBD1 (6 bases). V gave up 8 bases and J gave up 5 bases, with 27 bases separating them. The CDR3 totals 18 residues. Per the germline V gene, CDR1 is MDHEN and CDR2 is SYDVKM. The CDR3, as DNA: TGTGCCAGCCAACCTGACAGGTTAAAAATTTCCAATACCGGGGAGCTGTTTTTT. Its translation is CASQPDRLKISNTGELFF.

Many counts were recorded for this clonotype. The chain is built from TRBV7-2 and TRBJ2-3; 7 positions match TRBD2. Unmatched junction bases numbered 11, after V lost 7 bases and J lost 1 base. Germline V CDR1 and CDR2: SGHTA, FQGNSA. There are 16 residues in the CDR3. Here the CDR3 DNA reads TGTGCCAGCACCCCAGGTGGGGGGGGGGGCACAGATACGCAGTATTTT. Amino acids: CASTPGGGGGTDTQYF.

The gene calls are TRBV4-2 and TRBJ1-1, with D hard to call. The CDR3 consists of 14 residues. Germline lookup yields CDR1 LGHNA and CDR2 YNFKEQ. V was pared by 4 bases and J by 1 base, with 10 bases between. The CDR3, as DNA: TGTGCCAGCAGCCCGGCAGTGGAGAACACTGAAGCTTTCTTT. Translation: CASSPAVENTEAFF.

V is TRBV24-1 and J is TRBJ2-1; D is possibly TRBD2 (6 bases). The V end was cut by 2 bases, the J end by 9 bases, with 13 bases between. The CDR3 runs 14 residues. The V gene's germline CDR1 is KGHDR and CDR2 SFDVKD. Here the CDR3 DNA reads TGTGCCACCAGTGATTGGGCCTCCGGGGGTGAGCAGTTCTTC. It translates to CATSDWASGGEQFF.

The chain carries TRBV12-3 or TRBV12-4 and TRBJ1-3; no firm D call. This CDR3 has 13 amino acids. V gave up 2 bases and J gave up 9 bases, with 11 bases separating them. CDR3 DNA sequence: TGTGCCAGCAGTTTAAGGCAGAGCGGCACCATATATTTT. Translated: CASSLRQSGTIYF.

The CDR3 nucleotides read TGTGCCAGCAGCTTTTGGGACGGGGTTACCTACGAGCAGTACTTC. It is translated as CASSFWDGVTYEQYF. The chain has TRBV5-5 and TRBJ2-7, with D possibly called TRBD1 or TRBD2 (5 bases each). Trimming cost V 2 bases and J 2 bases, with 14 bases left between them. This CDR3 spans 15 amino acids. Germline V lookup: CDR1 SGHKS, CDR2 YYEKEE (reference sequence).

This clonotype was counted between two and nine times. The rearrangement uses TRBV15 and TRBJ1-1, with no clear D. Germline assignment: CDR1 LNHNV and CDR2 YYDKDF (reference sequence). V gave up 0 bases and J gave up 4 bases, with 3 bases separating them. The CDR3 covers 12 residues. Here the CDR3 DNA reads TGTGCCACCAGCAGAGAAGGCACTGAAGCTTTCTTT. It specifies CATSREGTEAFF. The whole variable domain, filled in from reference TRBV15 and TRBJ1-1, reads DAMVIQNPRYQVTQFGKPVTLSCSQTLNHNVMYWYQQKSSQAPKLLFHYYDKDFNNEADTPDNFQSRRPNTSFCFLDIRSPGLGDTAMYLCATSREGTEAFFGQGTRLTVV.

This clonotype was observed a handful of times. As DNA, the CDR3 is TGTGCCAGCAAGGGCCCGGGGGGTGACAATGAGCAGTTCTTC. It encodes CASKGPGGDNEQFF. V gene TRBV6-2 or TRBV6-3 combines with J gene TRBJ2-1; 7 bases line up with TRBD2. The CDR3 extends over 14 amino acids. The V gene's germline CDR1 is MNHEY and CDR2 SVGEGT. The V and J ends lost 7 bases and 5 bases, in that order; junction bases with no gene match: 8.

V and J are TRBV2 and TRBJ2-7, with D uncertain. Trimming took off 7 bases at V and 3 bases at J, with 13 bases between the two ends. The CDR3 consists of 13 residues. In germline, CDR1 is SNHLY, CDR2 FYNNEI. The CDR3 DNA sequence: TGTGCCAGCACCGGGTCGAGGATCTACGAGCAGTACTTC. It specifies CASTGSRIYEQYF.

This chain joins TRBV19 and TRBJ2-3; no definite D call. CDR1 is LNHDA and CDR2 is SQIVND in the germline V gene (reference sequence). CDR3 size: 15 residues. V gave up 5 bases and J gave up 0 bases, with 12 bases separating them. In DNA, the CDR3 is TGTGCCAGTAGTCTGGACCGTGCTAGCACAGATACGCAGTATTTT. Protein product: CASSLDRASTDTQYF.

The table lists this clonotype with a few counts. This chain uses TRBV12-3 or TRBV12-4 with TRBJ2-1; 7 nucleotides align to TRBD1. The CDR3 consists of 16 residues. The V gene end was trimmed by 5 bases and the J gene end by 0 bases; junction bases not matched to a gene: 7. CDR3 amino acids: CASSPRGTVSYNEQFF. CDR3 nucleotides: TGTGCCAGCAGTCCTAGGGGGACAGTCTCCTACAATGAGCAGTTCTTC.

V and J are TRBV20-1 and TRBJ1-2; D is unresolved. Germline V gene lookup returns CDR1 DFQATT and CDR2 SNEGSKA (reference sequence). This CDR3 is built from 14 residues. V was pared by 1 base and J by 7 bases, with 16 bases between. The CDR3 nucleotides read TGCAGTGCTAGAGTAACGGCAGAGGCTCTTGGCTACACCTTC. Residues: CSARVTAEALGYTF.

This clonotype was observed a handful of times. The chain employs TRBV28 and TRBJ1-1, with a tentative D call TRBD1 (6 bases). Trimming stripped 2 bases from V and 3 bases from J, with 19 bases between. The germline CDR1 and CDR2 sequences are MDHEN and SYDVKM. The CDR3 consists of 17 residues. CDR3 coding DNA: TGTGCCAGCAGTTTACGGATAGACAGGCTAACTTACACTGAAGCTTTCTTT. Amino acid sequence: CASSLRIDRLTYTEAFF.

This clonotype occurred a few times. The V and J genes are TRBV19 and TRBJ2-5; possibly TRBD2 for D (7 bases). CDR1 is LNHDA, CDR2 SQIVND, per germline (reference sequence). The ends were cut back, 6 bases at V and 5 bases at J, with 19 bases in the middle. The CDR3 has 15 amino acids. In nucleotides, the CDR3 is TGTGCCAGTAGGGCCTTGTTGGGGGGGGCGGAGACCCAGTACTTC. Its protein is CASRALLGGAETQYF.

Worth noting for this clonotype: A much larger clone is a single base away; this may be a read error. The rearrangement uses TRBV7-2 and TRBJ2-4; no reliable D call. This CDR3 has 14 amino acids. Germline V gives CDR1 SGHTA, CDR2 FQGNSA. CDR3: CASCLMDGKNIQYF. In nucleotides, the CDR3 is TGTGCCAGCTGCTTAATGGATGGCAAAAACATTCAGTACTTC.

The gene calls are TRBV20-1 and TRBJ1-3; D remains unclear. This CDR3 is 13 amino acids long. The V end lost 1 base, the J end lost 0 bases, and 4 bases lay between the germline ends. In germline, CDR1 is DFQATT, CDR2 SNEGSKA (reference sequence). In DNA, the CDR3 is TGCAGTGCTAGAGTGATCTCTGGAAACACCATATATTTT. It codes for CSARVISGNTIYF.

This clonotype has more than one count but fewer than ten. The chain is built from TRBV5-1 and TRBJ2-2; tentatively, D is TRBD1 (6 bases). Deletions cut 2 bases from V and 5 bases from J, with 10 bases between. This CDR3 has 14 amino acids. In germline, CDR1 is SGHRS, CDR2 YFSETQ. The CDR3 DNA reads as TGCGCCAGCAGCTTAGGCCAGGGGACCGGGGAGCTGTTTTTT. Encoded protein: CASSLGQGTGELFF. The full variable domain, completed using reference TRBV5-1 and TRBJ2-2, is KAGVTQTPRYLIKTRGQQVTLSCSPISGHRSVSWYQQTPGQGLQFLFEYFSETQRNKGNFPGRFSGRQFSNSRSEMNVSTLELGDSALYLCASSLGQGTGELFFGEGSRLTVL.

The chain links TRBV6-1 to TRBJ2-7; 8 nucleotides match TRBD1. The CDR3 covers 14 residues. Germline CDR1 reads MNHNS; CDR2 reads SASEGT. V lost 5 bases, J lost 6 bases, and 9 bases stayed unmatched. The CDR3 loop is CASSYGIGQGEQYF. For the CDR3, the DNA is TGTGCCAGCAGTTATGGCATTGGACAGGGCGAGCAGTACTTC.

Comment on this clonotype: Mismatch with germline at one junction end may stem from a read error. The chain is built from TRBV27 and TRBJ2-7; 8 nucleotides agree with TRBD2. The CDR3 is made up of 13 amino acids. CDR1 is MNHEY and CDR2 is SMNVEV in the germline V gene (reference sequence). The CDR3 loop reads CPSSLGRGDEQYF. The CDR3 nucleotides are TGTCCCAGCAGTTTAGGGCGGGGGGACGAGCAGTACTTC.

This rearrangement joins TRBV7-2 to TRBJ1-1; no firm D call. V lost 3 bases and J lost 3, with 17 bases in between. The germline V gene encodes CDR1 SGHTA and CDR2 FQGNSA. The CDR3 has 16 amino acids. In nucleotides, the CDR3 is TGTGCCAGCAGCTTCCCCCGGAGGGTGGTTGACACTGAAGCTTTCTTT. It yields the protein CASSFPRRVVDTEAFF.

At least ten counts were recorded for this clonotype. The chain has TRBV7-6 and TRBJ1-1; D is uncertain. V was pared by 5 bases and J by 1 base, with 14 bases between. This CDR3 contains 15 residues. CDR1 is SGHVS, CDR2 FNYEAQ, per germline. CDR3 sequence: CASSQSRAANTEAFF. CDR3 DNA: TGTGCCAGCAGCCAGTCGAGGGCAGCGAACACTGAAGCTTTCTTT.

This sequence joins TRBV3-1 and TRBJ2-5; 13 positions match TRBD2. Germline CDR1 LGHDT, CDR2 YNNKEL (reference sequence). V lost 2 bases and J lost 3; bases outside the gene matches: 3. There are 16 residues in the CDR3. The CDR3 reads CASSQSTSGGEETQYF. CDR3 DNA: TGTGCCAGCAGCCAATCAACTAGCGGGGGGGAAGAGACCCAGTACTTC.